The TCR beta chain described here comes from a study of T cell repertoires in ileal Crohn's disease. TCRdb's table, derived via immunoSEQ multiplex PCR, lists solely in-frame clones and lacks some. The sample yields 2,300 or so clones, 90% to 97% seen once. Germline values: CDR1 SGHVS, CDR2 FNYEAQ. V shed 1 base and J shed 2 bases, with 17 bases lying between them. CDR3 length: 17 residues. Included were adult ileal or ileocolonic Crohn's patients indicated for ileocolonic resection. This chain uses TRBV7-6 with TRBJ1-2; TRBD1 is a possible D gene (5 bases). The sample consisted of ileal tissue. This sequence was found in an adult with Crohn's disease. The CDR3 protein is CASSLVAAGRINYGYTF. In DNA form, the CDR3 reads TGTGCCAGCAGCTTAGTAGCGGCAGGGCGAATCAACTATGGCTACACCTTC. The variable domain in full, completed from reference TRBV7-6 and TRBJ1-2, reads GAGVSQSPRYKVTKRGQDVALRCDPISGHVSLYWYRQALGQGPEFLTYFNYEAQQDKSGLPNDRFSAERPEGSISTLTIQRTEQRDSAMYRCASSLVAAGRINYGYTFGSGTRLTVV.